Below are 29 T cell receptor beta chains sequenced from a single sample in a study of shared clonotypes between healthy human individuals. Libraries were prepared by immunoSEQ multiplex PCR; TCRdb keeps only in-frame clonotypes and omits some of them. Among about 750,000 clones, more than 85% were seen once, and the ten largest hold under 30%. Selected positively for CCR7 and CD45RO-negative, naive CD8 cells excluded terminally differentiated effector memory CD45RA+ cells. Sequencing was done on a sample of naive CD8+ T cells sorted from blood. These receptors were obtained from a man younger than 45 in good health.

The chain couples TRBV27 to TRBJ2-7; 10 bases map to TRBD2. CDR3 length equals 16 residues. V dropped 7 bases and J dropped 3; count of bases not matched to a gene: 12. In germline, CDR1 is MNHEY, CDR2 SMNVEV (reference sequence). Here the CDR3 reads CASTYSGGTVNYEQYF. DNA for the CDR3: TGTGCCAGCACCTATAGCGGGGGGACGGTAAACTACGAGCAGTACTTC.

V gene TRBV30 combines with J gene TRBJ1-5; D call uncertain. CDR3 length equals 14 residues. In germline, CDR1 is GTSNPN, CDR2 SVGIG (reference sequence). Trimming stripped 4 bases from V and 2 bases from J, with 12 bases between. The CDR3 protein is CAWTVALGNQPQHF. CDR3 bases: TGTGCCTGGACGGTGGCATTGGGCAATCAGCCCCAGCATTTT.

This rearrangement joins TRBV5-1 to TRBJ2-5; 9 nucleotides align to TRBD1. V was clipped by 0 bases and J by 0 bases; unmatched bases: 15. Germline assignment: CDR1 SGHRS and CDR2 YFSETQ. This CDR3 is 20 amino acids long. CDR3 sequence reads: CASSLVGAGQGDGYQETQYF. In DNA form, the CDR3 reads TGCGCCAGCAGCTTGGTGGGGGCGGGACAGGGCGACGGGTACCAAGAGACCCAGTACTTC.

V and J are TRBV4-2 and TRBJ2-7; 7 bases align to TRBD1. With V trimmed by 0 bases and J by 0 bases, 5 bases remained unmatched. Per the germline V gene, CDR1 is LGHNA and CDR2 is YNFKEQ. This CDR3 comprises 16 residues. CDR3 bases: TGTGCCAGCAGCCAAGAACAGGGGATGGCCTCCTACGAGCAGTACTTC. It is translated as CASSQEQGMASYEQYF.

CDR3 region: CASSFGNQAFF. The CDR3 DNA is TGTGCCAGCAGTTTTGGGAACCAAGCTTTCTTT. The chain recombines TRBV27 with TRBJ1-1; D unclear. CDR3 length equals 11 residues. V was clipped by 3 bases and J by 9 bases, with 8 bases between them. The V gene's germline CDR1 is MNHEY and CDR2 SMNVEV (reference sequence).

This chain links TRBV7-3 with TRBJ2-5, with TRBD1 matching 7 bases. Germline lookup yields CDR1 SGHTA and CDR2 FQGTGA. There are 15 residues in the CDR3. Trimming at V came to 7 bases and at J to 5 bases, leaving 13 bases not matched to a gene. The DNA for the CDR3 is TGTGCCAGCACCCCGACAGGGACGGCCGGTGAGACCCAGTACTTC. It is translated as CASTPTGTAGETQYF.

The chain links TRBV7-9 to TRBJ1-1; possibly TRBD1 for D (5 bases). The germline V and J ends were trimmed by 7 bases and 6 bases, with 15 bases remaining between them. CDR1 is SEHNR, CDR2 FQNEAQ, per germline (reference sequence). This CDR3 spans 13 amino acids. The CDR3 nucleotides are TGTGCCAGCAATCTCCTCCCGGGACCTGAAGCTTTCTTT. Translation gives CASNLLPGPEAFF.

The chain employs TRBV7-8 and TRBJ2-7; 7 positions agree with TRBD2. The V gene end was trimmed by 6 bases and the J gene end by 3 bases; junction bases not matched to a gene: 11. The CDR3 sequence is 15 residues long. Germline CDR1 reads SGHVS; CDR2 reads FQNEAQ. CDR3: CASRKSGTVGYEQYF. The DNA of the CDR3 is TGTGCCAGCAGGAAGAGCGGGACTGTAGGCTACGAGCAGTACTTC.

The V call is TRBV21-1, the J call TRBJ2-2; the table's D call of TRBD1 was not tested on the DNA. TRBV21-1 is labeled a pseudogene. This CDR3 spans 15 amino acids. This CDR3 is CASSKRTGDIGELFF. For the CDR3, the DNA is TGTGCCAGCAGCAAAAGGACAGGGGATATCGGGGAGCTGTTTTTT.

The chain recombines TRBV28 with TRBJ1-1, with D maybe TRBD1 (6 bases). The CDR3 is 11 residues long. Germline values: CDR1 MDHEN, CDR2 SYDVKM. The CDR3 DNA reads TGTGCGAGCGGGAGGGGGACTGAAGCTTTCTTT. Residues: CASGRGTEAFF.

V usage is TRBV7-9 and J usage is TRBJ2-1; 9 bases are shared with TRBD2. Germline CDR1 reads SEHNR; CDR2 reads FQNEAQ (reference sequence). The CDR3 is 19 amino acids. Trimming took 4 bases from V and 0 from J; bases not matched to a gene: 13. The CDR3 region has the DNA TGTGCCAGCAGCTCCGGCCCACTAGCGGGTGCAAGCTCCTACAATGAGCAGTTCTTC. Translation: CASSSGPLAGASSYNEQFF. Combining the CDR3 with reference TRBV7-9 and TRBJ2-1 gives the whole variable domain DTGVSQNPRHKITKRGQNVTFRCDPISEHNRLYWYRQTLGQGPEFLTYFQNEAQLEKSRLLSDRFSAERPKGSFSTLEIQRTEQGDSAMYLCASSSGPLAGASSYNEQFFGPGTRLTVL.

The genes are TRBV27 and TRBJ1-5, with D hard to call. The CDR3 has 14 residues. V lost 6 bases and J 3 bases, leaving 12 bases between the germline ends. Looked up from germline, CDR1 is MNHEY and CDR2 is SMNVEV (reference sequence). DNA of the CDR3: TGTGCCAGCAGATTCCAAGGGAACAATCAGCCCCAGCATTTT. Amino acid sequence: CASRFQGNNQPQHF.

The CDR3 sequence is CASSLGAGTEAFF. CDR3 bases: TGTGCCAGCAGCTTAGGGGCAGGGACTGAAGCTTTCTTT. The rearrangement links TRBV7-6 to TRBJ1-1; D might be TRBD1 (5 bases). The V end was cut by 1 base, the J end by 5 bases, with 8 bases between. This CDR3 region has 13 residues. The germline gives CDR1 SGHVS, CDR2 FNYEAQ.

This chain joins TRBV9 and TRBJ1-1, with a possible D match to TRBD1 (5 bases). CDR3 length equals 16 residues. Trimming pared 2 bases from V and 3 bases from J, leaving 17 bases between. Germline lookup yields CDR1 SGDLS and CDR2 YYNGEE. Here the CDR3 reads CASSVAPLRGHTEAFF. The CDR3 nucleotides are TGTGCCAGCAGCGTCGCGCCCCTCCGGGGCCACACTGAAGCTTTCTTT.

This chain uses TRBV4-1 with TRBJ2-7; D unclear. The germline CDR1 and CDR2 sequences are MGHRA and YSYEKL. The CDR3 has 15 amino acids. V shed 0 bases and J shed 11 bases, with 20 bases lying between them. The CDR3, as DNA: TGCGCCAGCAGCCAAGATCCTGGCGGAGCTACGTTTAAGTACTTC. Translation gives CASSQDPGGATFKYF.

In its sample, this clone was seen once. This sequence joins TRBV28 and TRBJ2-3; D might be TRBD1 (6 bases). Trimming took 1 base from V and 0 from J, leaving 8 bases between them. Germline assignment: CDR1 MDHEN and CDR2 SYDVKM. CDR3 length: 15 residues. In nucleotides, the CDR3 is TGTGCCAGCAGTTTATCGAGGGGGAGCACAGATACGCAGTATTTT. As protein: CASSLSRGSTDTQYF.

The chain uses TRBV11-2 and TRBJ2-7; 11 positions agree with TRBD1. In germline, CDR1 is SGHAT, CDR2 FQNNGV. J gave up 5 bases and V 6 bases, and 12 bases lay outside the gene matches. The CDR3 has 16 amino acids. CDR3 bases: TGTGCCAGCAGAAACCCCCTGGGACAGGGGGTCAACGAGCAGTACTTC. Encoded protein: CASRNPLGQGVNEQYF.

Comment on this clone: The sample has other DNA sequences that encode this CDR3 too. This chain joins TRBV29-1 and TRBJ2-7; D unclear. Deletions cut 1 base from V and 3 bases from J, with 10 bases between. This CDR3 region has 13 residues. CDR1 and CDR2 from the germline V gene are SQVTM and ANQGSEA. The CDR3 spells CSVEVQNSYEQYF. CDR3 coding DNA: TGCAGCGTTGAAGTTCAGAACAGCTACGAGCAGTACTTC.

This chain joins TRBV29-1 and TRBJ2-5, with D unclear. Trimming pared 4 bases from V and 1 base from J, leaving 10 bases between. Looked up from germline, CDR1 is SQVTM and CDR2 is ANQGSEA. The CDR3 is 13 amino acids. CDR3 nucleotide sequence: TGCAGCGTTGCGGGTCGCAGCCAAGAGACCCAGTACTTC. This encodes CSVAGRSQETQYF.

The V call is TRBV9, the J call TRBJ1-4; D is unresolved. The CDR3 has 16 amino acids. Germline loops: CDR1 SGDLS, CDR2 YYNGEE. V lost 0 bases to trimming and J lost 4 bases, with 13 bases between them. In DNA form, the CDR3 reads TGTGCCAGCAGCGTAGGTTCCGGGCAGAGTAATGAAAAACTGTTTTTT. It is translated as CASSVGSGQSNEKLFF.

In this sample, this clone turned up a few times. The chain recombines TRBV12-2 with TRBJ2-1; the table's D call, TRBD1, was not checked against the DNA. TRBV12-2 is an annotated pseudogene. The CDR3 is 16 amino acids. This chain's CDR3 is CASRLGGHPPRNEQFF. For the CDR3, the DNA is TGTGCAAGTCGCTTAGGTGGGCACCCTCCGCGCAATGAGCAGTTCTTC.

This rearrangement joins TRBV14 to TRBJ2-1; D call uncertain. This CDR3 is built from 12 residues. V was trimmed by 4 bases and J by 3 bases, leaving 4 bases between them. Looked up from germline, CDR1 is SGHDN and CDR2 is FVKESK. The CDR3, as DNA: TGTGCCAGCAGCCCCTACTACAATGAGCAGTTCTTC. Translating gives CASSPYYNEQFF.

This clone was seen only once. The chain couples TRBV29-1 to TRBJ2-1; 11 bases line up with TRBD2. J was trimmed by 0 bases and V by 4 bases; bases with no gene match: 5. CDR1 is SQVTM and CDR2 is ANQGSEA in the germline V gene. The CDR3 consists of 16 residues. The CDR3 reads CSVGGTSGASYNEQFF. The CDR3 nucleotides are TGCAGCGTTGGGGGGACTAGCGGAGCCTCCTACAATGAGCAGTTCTTC.

J is TRBJ1-5 and V is TRBV5-5; the D is unclear. V was pared by 3 bases and J by 5 bases, with 15 bases between. Germline assignment: CDR1 SGHKS and CDR2 YYEKEE (reference sequence). The length of the CDR3 is 15 residues. CDR3 protein: CASSSRTGRHQPQHF. The CDR3 DNA reads as TGTGCCAGCAGCTCTCGGACCGGGAGGCATCAGCCCCAGCATTTT.

The chain recombines TRBV27 with TRBJ2-1, with 12 bases lining up with TRBD2. Trimming at V came to 5 bases and at J to 6 bases, leaving 8 bases not matched to a gene. The CDR3 consists of 16 residues. Per the germline V gene, CDR1 is MNHEY and CDR2 is SMNVEV (reference sequence). CDR3 region: CASSPSGLAGINEQFF. The CDR3 DNA reads TGTGCCAGCAGTCCCAGTGGACTAGCGGGAATCAATGAGCAGTTCTTC.

The chain uses TRBV4-3 and TRBJ2-4; unclear D gene. The germline V gene encodes CDR1 LGHNA and CDR2 YSLEER. The CDR3 loop spans 15 amino acids. Trimming took 0 bases from V and 0 from J, leaving 6 bases between them. CDR3 loop: CASSQDGLAKNIQYF. CDR3 in DNA: TGCGCCAGCAGCCAAGATGGCCTAGCCAAAAACATTCAGTACTTC.

The gene calls are TRBV6-6 and TRBJ1-1; no clear D. The germline CDR1 and CDR2 sequences are MNHNY and SVGAGI (reference sequence). CDR3 length equals 11 residues. The V gene lost 0 bases and the J gene lost 12 bases, with 8 bases spanning the gap. This CDR3 reads CASSYSPETFF. CDR3 DNA: TGTGCCAGCAGTTACTCCCCCGAAACTTTCTTT.

This chain links TRBV6-5 with TRBJ2-5; D unclear. The CDR3 sequence is 13 residues long. Germline CDR1 MNHEY, CDR2 SVGAGI. V was shortened by 2 bases and J by 5 bases, with 9 bases between the two germline ends. The CDR3 spells CASSYRASETQYF. In DNA, the CDR3 is TGTGCCAGCAGTTACAGGGCCTCGGAGACCCAGTACTTC.

V gene TRBV5-4 combines with J gene TRBJ2-1; weak D call: TRBD2 (5 bases). Germline values: CDR1 SGHNT, CDR2 YYREEE (reference sequence). The V end lost 4 bases, the J end lost 5 bases, and 22 bases lay between the germline ends. CDR3 size: 17 residues. In DNA form, the CDR3 reads TGTGCCAGCAGCCCCAGTAGCCCGGCTAGCAGCAACAATGAGCAGTTCTTC. This sequence encodes CASSPSSPASSNNEQFF.